One and the same sample provided the 10 T cell receptor beta chains below, sequenced in a study of regulatory T cells in long-lasting Graves disease. Time point here: newly diagnosed GD, antithyroid drugs for less than 3 months. RNA from PBMCs was the source of the TCR library. Combining iRepertoire HTBI primers with Arm-PCR of CDR3 regions, the authors built TCR beta libraries. TCRdb reanalysed the multiplex PCR reads using MiXCR and keeps one entry per CDR3 protein. This sample has about 440,000 distinct CDR3 sequences, with roughly 15% found just once. These data were also reused for a study on T cells in Graves' hyperthyroidism and ophthalmopathy.

The sample was peripheral blood mononuclear cells (PBMCs), taken at new diagnosis, from a patient treated with antithyroid drugs. These receptors all come from a woman aged 18-29 years with Graves disease.

This rearrangement joins TRBV20-1 to TRBJ2-7, with D hard to call. In germline, CDR1 is DFQATT, CDR2 SNEGSKA (reference sequence). V lost 1 base and J 6 bases, leaving 13 bases between the germline ends. CDR3 size: 13 residues. This chain's CDR3 is CSARGLVALEQYF. In DNA, the CDR3 is TGCAGTGCTAGAGGCCTGGTAGCACTCGAGCAGTACTTC.

This clonotype showed up many times. The chain has TRBV5-6 and TRBJ2-7; 7 bases fit TRBD1. J lost 2 bases, V lost 2 bases, and 10 bases had no gene match. The CDR3 is made up of 16 amino acids. CDR1 is SGHDT, CDR2 YYEEEE, per germline. The CDR3 here is CASSFFGTAKTYEQYF. CDR3 bases: TGTGCCAGCAGCTTTTTTGGGACAGCCAAAACCTACGAGCAGTACTTC.

This sequence joins TRBV12-3 or TRBV12-4 and TRBJ2-7; D might be TRBD1 (5 bases). The CDR3 has 15 residues. The V end was cut by 9 bases, the J end by 4 bases, with 22 bases between. The DNA of the CDR3 is TGTGCCAGTAGGGGTGGCCCCCTAGAACTGTACGAGCAGTACTTC. Amino acid sequence: CASRGGPLELYEQYF.

This clonotype was seen at least ten times. This chain uses TRBV20-1 with TRBJ2-7, with a weak D call TRBD2 (6 bases). The CDR3 consists of 15 residues. Germline CDR1 and CDR2: DFQATT and SNEGSKA (reference sequence). The V end lost 1 base, the J end lost 3 bases, and 16 bases lay between the germline ends. The CDR3 region has the DNA TGCAGTGCTAGAGGTGTGTTCGGCGGGGACTACGAGCAGTACTTC. Translating gives CSARGVFGGDYEQYF.

This clonotype showed up many times. V gene TRBV20-1 combines with J gene TRBJ2-7; no clear D. V was pared by 3 bases and J by 4 bases, with 10 bases between. Per the germline V gene, CDR1 is DFQATT and CDR2 is SNEGSKA (reference sequence). CDR3 length: 12 residues. In DNA, the CDR3 is TGCAGTGCTAGTGGGCAGGTGTACGAGCAGTACTTC. Residues: CSASGQVYEQYF.

This clonotype appeared many times. The V call is TRBV7-9, the J call TRBJ2-4; TRBD2 aligns across 7 bases. Trimming at V came to 3 bases and at J to 1 base, leaving 6 bases not matched to a gene. The CDR3 consists of 16 residues. Germline V CDR1 and CDR2: SEHNR, FQNEAQ (reference sequence). The CDR3 reads CASSFFAGVAKNIQYF. The CDR3 nucleotides are TGTGCCAGCAGCTTCTTTGCGGGAGTGGCCAAAAACATTCAGTACTTC.

The CDR3 DNA sequence: TGTGCCAGCTCACCCTCAGACATACCGCTAGCCAAAAACATTCAGTACTTC. Protein: CASSPSDIPLAKNIQYF. This rearrangement joins TRBV18 to TRBJ2-4; D gene ambiguous. V shed 3 bases and J shed 0 bases, with 15 bases lying between them. The CDR3 totals 17 residues. Germline CDR1 is KGHSH and CDR2 is LQKENI.

This clonotype was picked up many times. The chain employs TRBV19 and TRBJ2-3; TRBD1 aligns across 7 bases. The CDR3 extends over 15 amino acids. V lost 3 bases and J lost 4; bases outside the gene matches: 7. Germline V gene lookup returns CDR1 LNHDA and CDR2 SQIVND (reference sequence). CDR3 amino acids: CASSMFGTAADTQYF. In nucleotides, the CDR3 is TGTGCCAGTAGTATGTTTGGGACAGCGGCAGATACGCAGTATTTT.

This clonotype turned up a few times. This rearrangement joins TRBV9 to TRBJ1-6; 9 bases are shared with TRBD1. The germline gives CDR1 SGDLS, CDR2 YYNGEE. Germline trimming cut 3 bases from V and 6 bases from J; bases unmatched to any gene: 13. The CDR3 length is 18 residues. The CDR3 coding sequence is TGTGCCAGCAGCGCAAACGCCGGGACAGGGATGGGTAATTCACCCCTCCACTTT. Its translation: CASSANAGTGMGNSPLHF.

Ten or more counts support this clonotype. The chain uses TRBV6-5 and TRBJ1-1, with D perhaps TRBD1 (5 bases). The V gene lost 4 bases and the J gene lost 1 base, with 16 bases spanning the gap. Germline V lookup: CDR1 MNHEY, CDR2 SVGAGI. The CDR3 runs 16 residues. The CDR3 DNA reads as TGTGCCAGCAGTTCATCCCATCAGGGCCGGAACACTGAAGCTTTCTTT. Translating it yields CASSSSHQGRNTEAFF.